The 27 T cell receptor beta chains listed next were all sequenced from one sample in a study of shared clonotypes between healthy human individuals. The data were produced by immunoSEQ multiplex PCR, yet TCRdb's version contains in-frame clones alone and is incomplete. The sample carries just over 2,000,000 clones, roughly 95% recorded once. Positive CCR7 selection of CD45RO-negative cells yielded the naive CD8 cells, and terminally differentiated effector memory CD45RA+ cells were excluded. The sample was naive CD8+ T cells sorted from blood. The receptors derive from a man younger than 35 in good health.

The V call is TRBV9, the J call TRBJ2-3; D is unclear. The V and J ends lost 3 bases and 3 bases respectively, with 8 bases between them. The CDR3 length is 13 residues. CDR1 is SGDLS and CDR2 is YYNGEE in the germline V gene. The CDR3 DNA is TGTGCCAGCAGCGGGGAACGAACAGATACGCAGTATTTT. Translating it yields CASSGERTDTQYF.

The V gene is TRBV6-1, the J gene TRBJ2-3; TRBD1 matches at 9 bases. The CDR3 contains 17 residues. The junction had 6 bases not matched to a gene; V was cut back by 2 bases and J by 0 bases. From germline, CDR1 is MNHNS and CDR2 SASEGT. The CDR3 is CASSEQGQGTSTDTQYF. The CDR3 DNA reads TGTGCCAGCAGTGAACAAGGACAGGGGACTAGCACAGATACGCAGTATTTT.

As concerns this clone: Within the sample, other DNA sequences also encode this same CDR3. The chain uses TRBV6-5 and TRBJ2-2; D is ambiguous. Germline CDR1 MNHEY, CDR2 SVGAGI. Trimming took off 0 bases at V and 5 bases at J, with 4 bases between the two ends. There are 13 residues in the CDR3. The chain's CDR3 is CASSYSFTGELFF. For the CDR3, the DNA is TGTGCCAGCAGTTACTCGTTTACCGGGGAGCTGTTTTTT.

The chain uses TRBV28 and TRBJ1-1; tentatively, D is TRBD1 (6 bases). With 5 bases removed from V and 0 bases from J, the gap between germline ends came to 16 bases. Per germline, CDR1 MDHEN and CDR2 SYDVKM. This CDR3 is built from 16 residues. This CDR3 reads CASSTTRDNMNTEAFF. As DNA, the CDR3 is TGTGCCAGCAGTACAACCCGGGACAACATGAACACTGAAGCTTTCTTT.

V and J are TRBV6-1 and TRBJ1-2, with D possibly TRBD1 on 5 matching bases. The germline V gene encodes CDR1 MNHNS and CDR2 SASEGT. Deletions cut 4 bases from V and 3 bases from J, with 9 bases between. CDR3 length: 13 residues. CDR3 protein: CASSAGTDYGYTF. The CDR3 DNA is TGTGCCAGCAGTGCCGGGACGGACTATGGCTACACCTTC.

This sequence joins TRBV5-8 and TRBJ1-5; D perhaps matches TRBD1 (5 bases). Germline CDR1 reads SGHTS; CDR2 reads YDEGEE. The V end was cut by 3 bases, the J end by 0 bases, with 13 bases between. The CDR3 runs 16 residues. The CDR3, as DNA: TGTGCCAGCAGCTACCGGGACCCACATAGCAATCAGCCCCAGCATTTT. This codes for CASSYRDPHSNQPQHF.

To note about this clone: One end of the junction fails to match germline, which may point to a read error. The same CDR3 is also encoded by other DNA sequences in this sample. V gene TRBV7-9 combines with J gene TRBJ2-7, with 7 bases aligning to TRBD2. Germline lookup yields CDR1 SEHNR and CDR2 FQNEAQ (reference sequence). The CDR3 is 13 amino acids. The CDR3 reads CASSLAASYEQYF. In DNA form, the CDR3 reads TGTGCCAGCAGCCTAGCGGCCTCCTACGAGCAGTACTTC.

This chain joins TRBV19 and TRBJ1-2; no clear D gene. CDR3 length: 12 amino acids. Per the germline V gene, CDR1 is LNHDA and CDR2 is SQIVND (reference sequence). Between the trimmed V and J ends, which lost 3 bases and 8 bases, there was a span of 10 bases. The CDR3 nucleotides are TGTGCCAGTAGTATCGTCGGACTGGGCTACACCTTC. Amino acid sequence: CASSIVGLGYTF.

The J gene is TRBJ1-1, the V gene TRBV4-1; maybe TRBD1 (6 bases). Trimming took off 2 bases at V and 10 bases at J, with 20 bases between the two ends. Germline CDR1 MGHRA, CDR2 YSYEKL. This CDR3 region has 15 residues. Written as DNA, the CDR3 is TGCGCCAGCAGCCAATCTCTGACGGCGGGACATCGAGCTTTCTTT. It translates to CASSQSLTAGHRAFF.

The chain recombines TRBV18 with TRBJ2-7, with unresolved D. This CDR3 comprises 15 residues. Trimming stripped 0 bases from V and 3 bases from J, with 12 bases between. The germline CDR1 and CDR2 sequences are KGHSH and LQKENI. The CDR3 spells CASSPPAADHYEQYF. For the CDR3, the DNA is TGTGCCAGCTCACCACCGGCGGCGGACCACTACGAGCAGTACTTC.

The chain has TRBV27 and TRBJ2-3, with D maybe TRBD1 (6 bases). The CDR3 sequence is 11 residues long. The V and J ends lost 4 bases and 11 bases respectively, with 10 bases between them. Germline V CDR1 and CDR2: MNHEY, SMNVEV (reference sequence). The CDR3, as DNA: TGTGCCAGCAGTTCAGGGGCCCTGCAGTATTTT. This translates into CASSSGALQYF.

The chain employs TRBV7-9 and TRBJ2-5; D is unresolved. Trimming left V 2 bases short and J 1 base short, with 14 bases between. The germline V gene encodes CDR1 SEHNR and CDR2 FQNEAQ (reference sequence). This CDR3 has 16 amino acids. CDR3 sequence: CASSLPWQALQETQYF. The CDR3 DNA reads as TGTGCCAGCAGCTTACCCTGGCAGGCCCTCCAAGAGACCCAGTACTTC.

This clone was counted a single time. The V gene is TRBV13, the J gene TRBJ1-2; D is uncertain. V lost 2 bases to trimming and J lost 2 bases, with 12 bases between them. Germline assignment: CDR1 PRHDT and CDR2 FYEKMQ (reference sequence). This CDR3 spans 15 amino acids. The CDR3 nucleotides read TGTGCCAGCAGCTTATTGGCAGGAGAGAACTATGGCTACACCTTC. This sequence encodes CASSLLAGENYGYTF.

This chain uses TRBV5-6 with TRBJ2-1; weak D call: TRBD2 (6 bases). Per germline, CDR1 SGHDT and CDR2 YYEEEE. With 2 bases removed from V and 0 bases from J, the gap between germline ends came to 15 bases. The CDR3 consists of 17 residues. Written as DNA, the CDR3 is TGTGCCAGCAGCTTATTCCTGGCGGAGGGCTCCTACAATGAGCAGTTCTTC. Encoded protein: CASSLFLAEGSYNEQFF.

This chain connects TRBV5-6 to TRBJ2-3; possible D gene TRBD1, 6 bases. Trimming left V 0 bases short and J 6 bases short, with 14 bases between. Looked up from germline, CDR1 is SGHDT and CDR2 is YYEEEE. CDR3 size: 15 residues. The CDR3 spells CASSLGDTQGDTQYF. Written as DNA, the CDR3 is TGTGCCAGCAGCTTGGGTGACACCCAGGGGGATACGCAGTATTTT.

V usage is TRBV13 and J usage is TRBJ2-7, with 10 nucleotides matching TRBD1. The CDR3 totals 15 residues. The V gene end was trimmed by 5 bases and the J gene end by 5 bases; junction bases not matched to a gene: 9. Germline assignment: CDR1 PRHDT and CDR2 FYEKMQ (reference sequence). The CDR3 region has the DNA TGTGCCAGCAGCACCGCGGGGACAGGGGTCGACGAGCAGTACTTC. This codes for CASSTAGTGVDEQYF.

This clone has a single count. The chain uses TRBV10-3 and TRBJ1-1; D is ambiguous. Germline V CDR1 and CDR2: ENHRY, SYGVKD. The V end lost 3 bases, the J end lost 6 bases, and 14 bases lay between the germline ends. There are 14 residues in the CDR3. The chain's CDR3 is CAISDGRLDSEAFF. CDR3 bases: TGTGCCATCAGTGATGGGCGCTTGGACTCTGAAGCTTTCTTT.

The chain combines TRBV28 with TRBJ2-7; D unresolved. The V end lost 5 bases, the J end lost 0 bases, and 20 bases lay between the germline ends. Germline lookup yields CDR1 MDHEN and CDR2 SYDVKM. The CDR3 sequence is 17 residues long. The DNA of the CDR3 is TGTGCCAGCAGTCCCCCCGAGGAGTTACGGGTCTCCTACGAGCAGTACTTC. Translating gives CASSPPEELRVSYEQYF.

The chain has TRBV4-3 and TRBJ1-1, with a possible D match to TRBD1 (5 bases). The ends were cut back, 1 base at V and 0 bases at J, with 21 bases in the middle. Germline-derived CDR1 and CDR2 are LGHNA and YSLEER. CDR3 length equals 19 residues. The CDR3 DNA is TGCGCCAGCAGCCAAGGAGTCGTAGACCGTTGGGGGGTGAACACTGAAGCTTTCTTT. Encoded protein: CASSQGVVDRWGVNTEAFF.

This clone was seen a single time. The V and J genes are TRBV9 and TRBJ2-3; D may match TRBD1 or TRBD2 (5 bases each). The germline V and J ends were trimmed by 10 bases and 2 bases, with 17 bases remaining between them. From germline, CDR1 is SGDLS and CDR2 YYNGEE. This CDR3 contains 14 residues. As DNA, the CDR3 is TGTGCCGGGGGACCGGGACCATACACAGATACGCAGTATTTT. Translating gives CAGGPGPYTDTQYF.

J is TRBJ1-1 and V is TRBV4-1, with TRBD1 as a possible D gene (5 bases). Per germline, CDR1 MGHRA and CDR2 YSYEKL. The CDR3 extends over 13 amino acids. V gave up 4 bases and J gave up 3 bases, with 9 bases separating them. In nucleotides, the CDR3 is TGCGCCAGCAGCCCCATAGGGGACACTGAAGCTTTCTTT. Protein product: CASSPIGDTEAFF.

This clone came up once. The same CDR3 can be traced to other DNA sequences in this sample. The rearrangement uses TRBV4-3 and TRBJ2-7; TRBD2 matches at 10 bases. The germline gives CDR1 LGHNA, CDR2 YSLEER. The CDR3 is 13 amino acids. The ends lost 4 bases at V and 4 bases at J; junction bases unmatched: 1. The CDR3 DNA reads TGCGCCAGCAGCCCTAGCGGGGGTTACGAGCAGTACTTC. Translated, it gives CASSPSGGYEQYF.

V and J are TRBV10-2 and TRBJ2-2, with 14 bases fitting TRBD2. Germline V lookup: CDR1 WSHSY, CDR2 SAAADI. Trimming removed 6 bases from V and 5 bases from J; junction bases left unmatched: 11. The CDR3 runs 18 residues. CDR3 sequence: CASSSRLAGGPGTGELFF. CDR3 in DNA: TGCGCCAGCAGCTCGCGACTAGCGGGAGGGCCGGGAACCGGGGAGCTGTTTTTT.

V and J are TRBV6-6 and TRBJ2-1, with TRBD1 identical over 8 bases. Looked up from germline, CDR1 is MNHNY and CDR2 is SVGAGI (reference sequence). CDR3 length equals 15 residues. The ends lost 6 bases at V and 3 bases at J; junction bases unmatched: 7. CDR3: CASRLDRVGYNEQFF. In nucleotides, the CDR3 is TGTGCCAGCAGACTGGACAGGGTCGGCTACAATGAGCAGTTCTTC.

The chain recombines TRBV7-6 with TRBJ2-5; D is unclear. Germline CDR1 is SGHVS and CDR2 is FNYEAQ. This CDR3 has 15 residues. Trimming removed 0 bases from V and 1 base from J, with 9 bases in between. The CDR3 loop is CASSLARNIQETQYF. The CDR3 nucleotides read TGTGCCAGCAGCTTAGCGCGGAACATCCAAGAGACCCAGTACTTC.

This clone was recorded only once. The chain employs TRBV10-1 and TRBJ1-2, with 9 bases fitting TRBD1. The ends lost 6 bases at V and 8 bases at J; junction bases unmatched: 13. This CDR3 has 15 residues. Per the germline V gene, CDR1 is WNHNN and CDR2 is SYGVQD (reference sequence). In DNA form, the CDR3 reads TGCGCCAGCAGGCTAGCTGGGACAGGGAATTGGGGCTACACCTTC. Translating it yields CASRLAGTGNWGYTF.

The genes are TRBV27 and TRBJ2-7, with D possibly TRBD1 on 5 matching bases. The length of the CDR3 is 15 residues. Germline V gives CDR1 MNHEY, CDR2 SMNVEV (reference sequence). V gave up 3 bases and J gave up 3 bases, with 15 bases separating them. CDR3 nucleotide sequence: TGTGCCAGCAGTTTCAAAGGGGATGTCTTCTACGAGCAGTACTTC. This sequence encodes CASSFKGDVFYEQYF.